Below, 3 T cell receptor beta chains from the same sample are listed, as sequenced in a study of cytotoxic CD8 clonotypes in ibrutinib-treated CLL. Sequencing was performed with immunoSEQ multiplex PCR; in TCRdb, only in-frame clones are kept and a portion is missing. The top ten hold under 14% of the sample, which has some 140,000 clones, about 91% seen once. Sample: PBMCs, taken after 12 months of ibrutinib treatment. The receptor set was obtained from a human donor with chronic lymphocytic leukemia.

This sequence joins TRBV18 and TRBJ1-3; TRBD1 matches at 10 bases. The CDR3 extends over 14 amino acids. Germline-derived CDR1 and CDR2 are KGHSH and LQKENI. The V and J ends lost 3 bases and 6 bases, in that order; junction bases with no gene match: 2. This CDR3 reads CASSPTGGENTIYF. CDR3 in DNA: TGTGCCAGCTCACCGACAGGGGGCGAAAACACCATATATTTT.

This sequence joins TRBV28 and TRBJ2-3; 7 nucleotides match TRBD2. V lost 5 bases, J lost 6 bases, and 5 bases stayed unmatched. Looked up from germline, CDR1 is MDHEN and CDR2 is SYDVKM. The CDR3 consists of 13 residues. In DNA form, the CDR3 reads TGTGCCAGCAGTCTTCCCGGGAGGGATACGCAGTATTTT. Translating it yields CASSLPGRDTQYF.

The rearrangement links TRBV7-8 to TRBJ1-2, with D possibly being TRBD1 (5 bases). Trimming took off 6 bases at V and 8 bases at J, with 16 bases between the two ends. Germline V CDR1 and CDR2: SGHVS, FQNEAQ. This CDR3 spans 13 amino acids. CDR3 loop: CASRQWDGAGYTF. The CDR3, as DNA: TGTGCCAGCAGACAATGGGACGGGGCCGGCTACACCTTC.